A single sample is the source of the 27 T cell receptor beta chains below, sequenced in a study of radiotherapy plus CTLA-4 blockade in lung cancer (dated by TCRdb to about 2018). Libraries were constructed by the immunoSEQ multiplex PCR assay. What TCRdb holds here is the immuneACCESS table cut down to in-frame rearrangements. Part of the clones is not present; checked against another copy, under half of the missing clones reflect an unresolved V gene, and the others are unexplained. In all, the sample holds 65,000 to 100,000 clones, and around 83% of those were seen once. The ten largest clones add up to more than 0.65% of the sample. The material was peripheral blood, obtained from a patient treated with radiotherapy plus ipilimumab. Source of these receptors: a human donor with non-small cell lung cancer who had stable disease on radiotherapy plus ipilimumab.

V is TRBV18 and J is TRBJ2-2; 11 bases are a match to TRBD2. This CDR3 is built from 18 residues. Germline values: CDR1 KGHSH, CDR2 LQKENI. Trimming took 1 base from V and 2 from J; bases not matched to a gene: 6. DNA of the CDR3: TGTGCCAGCTCACCACGTGCGACTAGCGGGGCTAACACCGGGGAGCTGTTTTTT. This encodes CASSPRATSGANTGELFF.

The chain joins TRBV6-6 to TRBJ1-2, with 7 bases that match TRBD1. This CDR3 is built from 14 residues. Germline V lookup: CDR1 MNHNY, CDR2 SVGAGI (reference sequence). J was trimmed by 14 bases and V by 6 bases; bases with no gene match: 18. The chain's CDR3 is CASSGDSPYSEMTF. CDR3 sequence (DNA): TGTGCCAGCAGCGGGGACAGCCCCTATTCTGAGATGACCTTC.

The chain carries TRBV25-1 and TRBJ1-1, with D unclear. V dropped 0 bases and J dropped 6 bases, with 8 bases sitting between them. Germline CDR1 MGHDK, CDR2 SYGVNS. The length of the CDR3 is 13 residues. The CDR3 reads CASSEYSQAEAFF. The CDR3 bases are TGTGCCAGCAGTGAATACTCCCAGGCTGAAGCTTTCTTT.

V and J are TRBV5-6 and TRBJ1-2, with a tentative D call TRBD1 (5 bases). The V end lost 1 base, the J end lost 3 bases, and 13 bases lay between the germline ends. This CDR3 is 15 amino acids long. CDR1 is SGHDT and CDR2 is YYEEEE in the germline V gene. CDR3 coding DNA: TGTGCCAGCAGCTTGCTGGGGCGCTCGGACTATGGCTACACCTTC. Translating it yields CASSLLGRSDYGYTF.

Notes on this clone: Different DNA sequences within this sample yield the same CDR3. The chain has TRBV7-2 and TRBJ2-5; perhaps TRBD2 as D (6 bases). Germline assignment: CDR1 SGHTA and CDR2 FQGNSA. The CDR3 is 14 amino acids. The germline V and J ends were trimmed by 0 bases and 4 bases, with 9 bases remaining between them. The CDR3 nucleotides are TGTGCCAGCAGCTTAGCGGGAGGAGGAGAGACCCAGTACTTC. Amino acids: CASSLAGGGETQYF.

V is TRBV11-2 and J is TRBJ2-1, with D possibly TRBD1 on 6 matching bases. V was shortened by 5 bases and J by 1 base, with 9 bases between the two germline ends. Germline lookup yields CDR1 SGHAT and CDR2 FQNNGV. The CDR3 is 14 amino acids. CDR3 sequence: CASSPTGSYNEQFF. The CDR3 region has the DNA TGTGCCAGCAGCCCTACAGGGTCCTACAATGAGCAGTTCTTC.

The rearrangement links TRBV5-4 to TRBJ2-7; D unclear. Germline V CDR1 and CDR2: SGHNT, YYREEE (reference sequence). V dropped 4 bases and J dropped 7 bases, with 12 bases sitting between them. CDR3 length: 12 amino acids. The CDR3 sequence: CASSAPYGEQYF. The CDR3 nucleotides are TGTGCCAGCAGCGCGCCTTACGGAGAGCAGTACTTC. The full variable domain, rest sourced from reference TRBV5-4 and TRBJ2-7, is ETGVTQSPTHLIKTRGQQVTLRCSSQSGHNTVSWYQQALGQGPQFIFQYYREEENGRGNFPPRFSGLQFPNYSSELNVNALELDDSALYLCASSAPYGEQYFGPGTRLTVT.

This chain uses TRBV5-1 with TRBJ2-5; TRBD1 is a possible D gene (5 bases). CDR1 is SGHRS and CDR2 is YFSETQ in the germline V gene. The germline V and J ends were trimmed by 0 bases and 5 bases, with 11 bases remaining between them. The CDR3 runs to 14 residues. CDR3 in amino acids: CASSLGGGLETQYF. CDR3 coding DNA: TGCGCCAGCAGCTTGGGGGGCGGATTGGAGACCCAGTACTTC.

The V call is TRBV9, the J call TRBJ2-3; tentative D call: TRBD2 (5 bases). In germline, CDR1 is SGDLS, CDR2 YYNGEE. Trimming shortened V by 0 bases and J by 4 bases, and 12 bases separated the two germline ends. The CDR3 contains 15 residues. CDR3 in amino acids: CASSVVGGRSDTQYF. The CDR3 DNA follows: TGTGCCAGCAGCGTAGTGGGCGGGCGGTCAGATACGCAGTATTTT.

The rearrangement uses TRBV6-5 and TRBJ2-7; 8 positions agree with TRBD2. Germline trimming cut 6 bases from V and 9 bases from J; bases unmatched to any gene: 10. From germline, CDR1 is MNHEY and CDR2 SVGAGI. The CDR3 sequence is 13 residues long. The DNA for the CDR3 is TGTGCCAGCAGCCCCGTACGGGGGGGCGGGCAGTACTTC. Translation gives CASSPVRGGGQYF.

The chain couples TRBV4-1 to TRBJ2-7; D is tentatively TRBD1 or TRBD2 (5 bases each). This CDR3 is built from 13 residues. In germline, CDR1 is MGHRA, CDR2 YSYEKL. The ends were cut back, 3 bases at V and 3 bases at J, with 9 bases in the middle. CDR3 residues: CASSQGRLYEQYF. In DNA form, the CDR3 reads TGCGCCAGCAGCCAGGGACGGCTCTACGAGCAGTACTTC.

The chain has TRBV10-3 and TRBJ1-4; 9 nucleotides agree with TRBD1. The ends lost 5 bases at V and 5 bases at J; junction bases unmatched: 12. The CDR3 runs to 17 residues. CDR1 is ENHRY and CDR2 is SYGVKD in the germline V gene. The CDR3 loop is CAISHDRTGDQNEKLFF. The CDR3 nucleotides are TGTGCCATCAGTCACGATCGGACAGGGGACCAGAATGAAAAACTGTTTTTT.

V gene TRBV15 combines with J gene TRBJ1-5; D gene uncertain. V dropped 5 bases and J dropped 5 bases, with 7 bases sitting between them. This CDR3 is 12 amino acids long. Germline CDR1 is LNHNV and CDR2 is YYDKDF (reference sequence). The chain's CDR3 is CATSPSDQPQHF. CDR3 DNA sequence: TGTGCCACCAGCCCCTCCGATCAGCCCCAGCATTTT.

The chain carries TRBV5-1 and TRBJ1-4; D is possibly TRBD1 (5 bases). With 4 bases removed from V and 6 bases from J, the gap between germline ends came to 10 bases. Germline CDR1 and CDR2: SGHRS and YFSETQ. The CDR3 runs 13 residues. This chain's CDR3 is CASSPTDHEKLFF. The DNA for the CDR3 is TGCGCCAGCAGCCCGACAGATCATGAAAAACTGTTTTTT.

This clone occurred a few times. The CDR3 is CASSLLTGEGIPERYEQYF. The CDR3 DNA reads as TGTGCCAGCAGTTTACTGACAGGGGAGGGCATCCCCGAGAGGTACGAGCAGTACTTC. J is TRBJ2-7 and V is TRBV28; TRBD1 is a possible D gene (8 bases). The germline V and J ends were trimmed by 2 bases and 4 bases, with 27 bases remaining between them. CDR3 length: 19 amino acids. Germline V gene sequence: CDR1 MDHEN, CDR2 SYDVKM.

The chain employs TRBV9 and TRBJ2-3; TRBD2 aligns across 8 bases. This CDR3 comprises 15 residues. Germline V gene lookup returns CDR1 SGDLS and CDR2 YYNGEE. The ends lost 4 bases at V and 3 bases at J; junction bases unmatched: 7. The CDR3 here is CASSSGGGLTDTQYF. The CDR3 region has the DNA TGTGCCAGCAGCAGCGGGGGAGGTCTTACAGATACGCAGTATTTT.

This clone was picked up a small number of times. Other DNA sequences in this sample translate to the same CDR3. DNA for the CDR3: TGTGCCAGCTCACCAGAGGGCAACGAGCAGTACTTC. Amino acids: CASSPEGNEQYF. The V gene is TRBV18, the J gene TRBJ2-7, with a weak D call TRBD2 (5 bases). Trimming removed 2 bases from V and 5 bases from J, with 7 bases in between. This CDR3 is 12 amino acids long. Germline lookup yields CDR1 KGHSH and CDR2 LQKENI.

This chain uses TRBV29-1 with TRBJ2-7; D possibly corresponds to TRBD2 (5 bases). The CDR3 covers 13 residues. With 8 bases removed from V and 4 bases from J, the gap between germline ends came to 18 bases. The V gene's germline CDR1 is SQVTM and CDR2 ANQGSEA. CDR3 protein: CSFEGGSRYEQYF. The CDR3 nucleotides read TGCAGCTTCGAGGGCGGATCAAGGTACGAGCAGTACTTC.

The rearrangement links TRBV7-9 to TRBJ1-5, with 7 bases aligning to TRBD1. V shed 5 bases, J shed 3 bases, and the junction held 16 bases outside the gene matches. CDR1 SEHNR and CDR2 FQNEAQ come from the germline V gene (reference sequence). This CDR3 has 18 amino acids. CDR3 nucleotides: TGTGCCAGCAGCAACTGGGCAGGGGGGCTACCTAACAATCAGCCCCAGCATTTT. It translates to CASSNWAGGLPNNQPQHF.

This chain uses TRBV14 with TRBJ2-7; 10 nucleotides match TRBD1. With V trimmed by 4 bases and J by 4 bases, 1 base remained unmatched. Per germline, CDR1 SGHDN and CDR2 FVKESK. The CDR3 has 13 amino acids. CDR3 region: CASSRDRGYEQYF. CDR3 nucleotides: TGTGCCAGCAGCCGGGACAGGGGTTACGAGCAGTACTTC.

This chain joins TRBV28 and TRBJ1-6; D perhaps matches TRBD1 (6 bases). Trimming pared 5 bases from V and 7 bases from J, leaving 15 bases between. The CDR3 consists of 15 residues. Germline CDR1 is MDHEN and CDR2 is SYDVKM. This CDR3 reads CASSRSTGLNSPLHF. Here the CDR3 DNA reads TGTGCCAGCAGTCGCTCCACAGGGTTGAATTCACCCCTCCACTTT.

V is TRBV5-1 and J is TRBJ2-1; a weak D match, TRBD2 (6 bases). CDR1 is SGHRS and CDR2 is YFSETQ in the germline V gene. The CDR3 consists of 13 residues. V lost 0 bases to trimming and J lost 12 bases, with 13 bases between them. CDR3 loop: CASSLGGGERQFF. The CDR3 DNA is TGCGCCAGCAGCTTGGGGGGCGGGGAAAGGCAGTTCTTC.

This chain connects TRBV19 to TRBJ2-6; no firm D call. V was pared by 10 bases and J by 2 bases, with 9 bases between. Germline loops: CDR1 LNHDA, CDR2 SQIVND (reference sequence). This CDR3 contains 13 residues. In nucleotides, the CDR3 is TGTGCCACCCAGGTGACTGGGGCCAACGTCCTGACTTTC. Its translation: CATQVTGANVLTF.

The chain uses TRBV30 and TRBJ2-7, with TRBD2 as a possible D gene (5 bases). Deletions cut 2 bases from V and 0 bases from J, with 17 bases between. The germline V gene has CDR1 GTSNPN and CDR2 SVGIG (reference sequence). The CDR3 consists of 16 residues. The CDR3 region is CAWSILRGTGSYEQYF. The CDR3, as DNA: TGTGCCTGGAGTATCCTACGGGGAACCGGCTCCTACGAGCAGTACTTC.

J is TRBJ1-1 and V is TRBV29-1; D uncertain. Trimming took off 2 bases at V and 0 bases at J, with 4 bases between the two ends. The CDR3 runs to 12 residues. Germline V gives CDR1 SQVTM, CDR2 ANQGSEA. In nucleotides, the CDR3 is TGCAGCGTTGAATCTGTGAACACTGAAGCTTTCTTT. This sequence encodes CSVESVNTEAFF.

V and J are TRBV2 and TRBJ1-2; 9 nucleotides match TRBD1. This CDR3 contains 15 residues. The junction had 8 bases not matched to a gene; V was cut back by 5 bases and J by 4 bases. Per germline, CDR1 SNHLY and CDR2 FYNNEI. The CDR3 sequence: CASSSLPTGGYGYTF. CDR3 sequence (DNA): TGTGCCAGCAGTTCTTTACCGACAGGGGGCTATGGCTACACCTTC.

This rearrangement joins TRBV2 to TRBJ2-5; 14 bases map to TRBD2. In germline, CDR1 is SNHLY, CDR2 FYNNEI. There are 17 residues in the CDR3. V lost 4 bases to trimming and J lost 5 bases; unmatched junction nucleotides: 9. DNA of the CDR3: TGTGCCAGCAGTGGCAGACTAGCGGGGGGGCCCGGGGAGACCCAGTACTTC. It encodes CASSGRLAGGPGETQYF.